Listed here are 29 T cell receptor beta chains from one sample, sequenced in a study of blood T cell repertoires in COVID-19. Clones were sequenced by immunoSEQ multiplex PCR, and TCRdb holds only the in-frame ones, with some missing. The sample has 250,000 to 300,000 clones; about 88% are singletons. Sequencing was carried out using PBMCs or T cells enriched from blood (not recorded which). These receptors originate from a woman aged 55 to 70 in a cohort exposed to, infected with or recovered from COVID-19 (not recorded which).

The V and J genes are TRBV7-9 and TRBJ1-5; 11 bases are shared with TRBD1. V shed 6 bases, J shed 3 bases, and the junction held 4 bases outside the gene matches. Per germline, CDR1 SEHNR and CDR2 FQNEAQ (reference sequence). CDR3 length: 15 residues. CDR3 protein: CASRRDRGTNQPQHF. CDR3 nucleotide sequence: TGTGCCAGCAGGCGGGACAGGGGGACCAATCAGCCCCAGCATTTT.

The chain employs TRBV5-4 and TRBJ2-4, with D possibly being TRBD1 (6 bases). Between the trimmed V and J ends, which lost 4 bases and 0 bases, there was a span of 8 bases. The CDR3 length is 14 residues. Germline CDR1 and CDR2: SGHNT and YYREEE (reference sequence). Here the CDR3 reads CASSTTGAKNIQYF. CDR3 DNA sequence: TGTGCCAGCAGCACGACAGGAGCCAAAAACATTCAGTACTTC. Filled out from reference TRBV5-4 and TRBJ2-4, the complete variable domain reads ETGVTQSPTHLIKTRGQQVTLRCSSQSGHNTVSWYQQALGQGPQFIFQYYREEENGRGNFPPRFSGLQFPNYSSELNVNALELDDSALYLCASSTTGAKNIQYFGAGTRLSVL.

The CDR3 DNA sequence: TGTGCCTGGGGTTCTAGCGGGATCTACGAGCAGTACTTC. Translating gives CAWGSSGIYEQYF. V is TRBV30 and J is TRBJ2-7, with TRBD2 matching over 9 bases. The CDR3 is made up of 13 amino acids. Germline V CDR1 and CDR2: GTSNPN, SVGIG (reference sequence). V shed 5 bases, J shed 3 bases, and the junction held 5 bases outside the gene matches.

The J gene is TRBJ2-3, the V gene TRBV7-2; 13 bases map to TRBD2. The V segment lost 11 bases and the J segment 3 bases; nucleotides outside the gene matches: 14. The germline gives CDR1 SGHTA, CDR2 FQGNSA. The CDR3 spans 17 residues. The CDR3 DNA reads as TGTGCCCTACGGACTAGCGGGAGTCGTTTTAGGACAGATACGCAGTATTTT. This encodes CALRTSGSRFRTDTQYF.

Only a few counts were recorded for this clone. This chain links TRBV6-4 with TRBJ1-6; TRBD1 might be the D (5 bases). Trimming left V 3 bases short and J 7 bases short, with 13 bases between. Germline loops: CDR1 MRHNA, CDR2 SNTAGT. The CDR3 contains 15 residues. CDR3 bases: TGTGCCAGCAGTGAAACCCCAGGGAGGAATTCACCCCTCCACTTT. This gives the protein CASSETPGRNSPLHF.

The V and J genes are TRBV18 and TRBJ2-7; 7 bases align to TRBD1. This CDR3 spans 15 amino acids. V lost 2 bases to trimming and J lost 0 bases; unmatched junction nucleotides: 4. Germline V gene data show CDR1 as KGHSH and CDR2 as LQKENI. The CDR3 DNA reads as TGTGCCAGCTCACCAGGGGCAGGGGGCTCCTACGAGCAGTACTTC. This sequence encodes CASSPGAGGSYEQYF.

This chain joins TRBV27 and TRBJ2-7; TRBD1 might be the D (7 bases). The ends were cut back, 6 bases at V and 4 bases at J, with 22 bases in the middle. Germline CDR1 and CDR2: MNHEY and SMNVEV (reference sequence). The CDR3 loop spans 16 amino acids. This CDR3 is CASSRVGSTGRYEQYF. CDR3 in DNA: TGTGCCAGCAGCAGGGTAGGGTCGACAGGGAGGTACGAGCAGTACTTC.

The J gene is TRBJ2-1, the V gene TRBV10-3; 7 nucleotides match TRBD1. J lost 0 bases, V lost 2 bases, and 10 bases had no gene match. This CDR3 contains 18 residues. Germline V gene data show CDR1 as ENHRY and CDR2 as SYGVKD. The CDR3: CAISEGLGGKSSYNEQFF. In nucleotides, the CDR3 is TGTGCCATCAGTGAGGGCCTAGGGGGCAAGAGCTCCTACAATGAGCAGTTCTTC.

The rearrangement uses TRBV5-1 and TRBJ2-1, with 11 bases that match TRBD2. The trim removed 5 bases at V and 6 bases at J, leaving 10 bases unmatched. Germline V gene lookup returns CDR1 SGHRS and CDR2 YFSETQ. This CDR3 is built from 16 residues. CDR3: CASRETGLAALNEQFF. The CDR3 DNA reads TGCGCCAGCAGAGAAACGGGACTAGCGGCCCTCAATGAGCAGTTCTTC.

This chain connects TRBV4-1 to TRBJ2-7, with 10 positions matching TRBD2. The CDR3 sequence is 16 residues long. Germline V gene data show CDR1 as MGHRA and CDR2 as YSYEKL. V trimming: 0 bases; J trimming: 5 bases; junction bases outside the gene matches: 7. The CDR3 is CASSQDPAAGGDEQYF. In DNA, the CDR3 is TGCGCCAGCAGCCAAGATCCGGCAGCGGGAGGGGACGAGCAGTACTTC.

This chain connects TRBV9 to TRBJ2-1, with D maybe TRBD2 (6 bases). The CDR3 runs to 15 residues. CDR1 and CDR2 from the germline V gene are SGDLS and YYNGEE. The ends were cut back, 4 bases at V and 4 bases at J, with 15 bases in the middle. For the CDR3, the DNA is TGTGCCAGCAGCCCGGGAGCGGGCGGGTACAATGAGCAGTTCTTC. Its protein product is CASSPGAGGYNEQFF.

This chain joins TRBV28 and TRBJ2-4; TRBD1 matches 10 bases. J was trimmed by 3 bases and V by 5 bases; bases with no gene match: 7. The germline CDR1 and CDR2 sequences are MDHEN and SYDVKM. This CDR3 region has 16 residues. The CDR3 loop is CASSAPGTGVKNIQYF. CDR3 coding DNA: TGTGCCAGCAGTGCCCCCGGGACAGGGGTCAAAAACATTCAGTACTTC. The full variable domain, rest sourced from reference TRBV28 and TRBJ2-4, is DVKVTQSSRYLVKRTGEKVFLECVQDMDHENMFWYRQDPGLGLRLIYFSYDVKMKEKGDIPEGYSVSREKKERFSLILESASTNQTSMYLCASSAPGTGVKNIQYFGAGTRLSVL.

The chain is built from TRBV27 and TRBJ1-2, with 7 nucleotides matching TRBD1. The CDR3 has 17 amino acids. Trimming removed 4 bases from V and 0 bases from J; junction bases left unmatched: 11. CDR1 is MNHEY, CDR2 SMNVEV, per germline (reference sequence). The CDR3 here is CASSYGLKTGSNYGYTF. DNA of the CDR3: TGTGCCAGCAGTTACGGTCTTAAGACAGGGTCTAACTATGGCTACACCTTC.

The CDR3 loop is CASSQTQGLVWVTEAFF. The CDR3 coding sequence is TGTGCCAGCAGCCAAACACAGGGGTTGGTTTGGGTCACTGAAGCTTTCTTT. The chain has TRBV14 and TRBJ1-1, with TRBD1 identical over 7 bases. The CDR3 is 17 residues long. From germline, CDR1 is SGHDN and CDR2 FVKESK. J lost 4 bases, V lost 2 bases, and 13 bases had no gene match. Supplemented by reference TRBV14 and TRBJ1-1, the full variable domain reads EAGVTQFPSHSVIEKGQTVTLRCDPISGHDNLYWYRRVMGKEIKFLLHFVKESKQDESGMPNNRFLAERTGGTYSTLKVQPAELEDSGVYFCASSQTQGLVWVTEAFFGQGTRLTVV.

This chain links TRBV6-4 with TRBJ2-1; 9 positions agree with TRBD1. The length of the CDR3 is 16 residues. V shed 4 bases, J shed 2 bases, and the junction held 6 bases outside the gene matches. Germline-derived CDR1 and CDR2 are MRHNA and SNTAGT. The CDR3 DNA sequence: TGTGCCAGCAGTGCCACACAGGGGGCACCCTACAATGAGCAGTTCTTC. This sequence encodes CASSATQGAPYNEQFF.

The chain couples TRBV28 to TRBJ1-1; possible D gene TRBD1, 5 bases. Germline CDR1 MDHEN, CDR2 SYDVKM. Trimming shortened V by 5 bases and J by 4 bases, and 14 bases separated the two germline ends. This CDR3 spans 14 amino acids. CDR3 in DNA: TGTGCCAGCAGTACGGGGGGGTATCTCACTGAAGCTTTCTTT. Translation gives CASSTGGYLTEAFF. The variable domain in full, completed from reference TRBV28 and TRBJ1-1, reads DVKVTQSSRYLVKRTGEKVFLECVQDMDHENMFWYRQDPGLGLRLIYFSYDVKMKEKGDIPEGYSVSREKKERFSLILESASTNQTSMYLCASSTGGYLTEAFFGQGTRLTVV.

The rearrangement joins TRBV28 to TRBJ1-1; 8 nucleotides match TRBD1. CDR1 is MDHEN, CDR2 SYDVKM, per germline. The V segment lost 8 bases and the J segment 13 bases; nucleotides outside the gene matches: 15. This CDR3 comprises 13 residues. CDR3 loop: CASGSSGGLVHFF. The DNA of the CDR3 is TGTGCCAGCGGCTCCTCAGGGGGCCTTGTACATTTCTTT.

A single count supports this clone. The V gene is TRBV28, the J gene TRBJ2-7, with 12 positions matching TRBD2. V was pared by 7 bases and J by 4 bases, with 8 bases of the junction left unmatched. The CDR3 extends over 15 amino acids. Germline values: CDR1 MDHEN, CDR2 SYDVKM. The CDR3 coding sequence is TGTGCCAGCACTAGCGGGAGGGCCGGGTCGTACGAGCAGTACTTC. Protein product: CASTSGRAGSYEQYF. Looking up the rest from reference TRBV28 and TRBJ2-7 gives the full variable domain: DVKVTQSSRYLVKRTGEKVFLECVQDMDHENMFWYRQDPGLGLRLIYFSYDVKMKEKGDIPEGYSVSREKKERFSLILESASTNQTSMYLCASTSGRAGSYEQYFGPGTRLTVT.

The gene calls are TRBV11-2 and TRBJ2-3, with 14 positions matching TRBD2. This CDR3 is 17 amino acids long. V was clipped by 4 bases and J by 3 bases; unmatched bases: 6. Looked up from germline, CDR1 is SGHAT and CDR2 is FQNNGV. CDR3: CASSSGLAGVGTDTQYF. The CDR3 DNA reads TGTGCCAGCAGCTCGGGACTAGCGGGAGTTGGGACAGATACGCAGTATTTT.

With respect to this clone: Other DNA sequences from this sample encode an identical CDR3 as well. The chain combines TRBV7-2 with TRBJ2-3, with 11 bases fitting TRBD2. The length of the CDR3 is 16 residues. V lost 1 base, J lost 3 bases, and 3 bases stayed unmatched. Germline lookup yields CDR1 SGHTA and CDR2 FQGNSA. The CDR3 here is CASSLGLAGGTDTQYF. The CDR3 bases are TGTGCCAGCAGCTTAGGGCTAGCGGGAGGAACAGATACGCAGTATTTT.

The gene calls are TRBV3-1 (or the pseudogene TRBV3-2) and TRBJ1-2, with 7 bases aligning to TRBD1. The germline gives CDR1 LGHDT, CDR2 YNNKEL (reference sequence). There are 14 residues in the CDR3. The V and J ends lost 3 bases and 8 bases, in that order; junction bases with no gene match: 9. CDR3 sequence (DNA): TGTGCCAGCAGCCAGGGTTGGGACAGCGAGGGCTACACCTTC. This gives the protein CASSQGWDSEGYTF.

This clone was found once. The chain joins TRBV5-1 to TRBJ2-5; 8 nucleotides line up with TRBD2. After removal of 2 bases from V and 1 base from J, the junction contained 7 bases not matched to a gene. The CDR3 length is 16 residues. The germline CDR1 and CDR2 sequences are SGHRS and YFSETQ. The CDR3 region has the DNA TGCGCCAGCAGCTTCGGGACTAGGGGCGCCCAAGAGACCCAGTACTTC. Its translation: CASSFGTRGAQETQYF.

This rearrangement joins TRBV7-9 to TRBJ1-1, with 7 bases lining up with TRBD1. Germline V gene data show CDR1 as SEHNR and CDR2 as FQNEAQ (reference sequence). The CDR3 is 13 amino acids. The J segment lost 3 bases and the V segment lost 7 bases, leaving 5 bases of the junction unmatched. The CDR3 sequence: CASNDREDTEAFF. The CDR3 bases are TGTGCCAGCAACGACAGGGAGGACACTGAAGCTTTCTTT.

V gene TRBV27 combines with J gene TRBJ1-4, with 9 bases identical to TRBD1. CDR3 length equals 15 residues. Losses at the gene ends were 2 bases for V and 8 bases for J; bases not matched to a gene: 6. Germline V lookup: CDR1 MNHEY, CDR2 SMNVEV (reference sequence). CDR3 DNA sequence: TGTGCCAGCAGTTTAGCCGGGACAGGGCGAGAAAAACTGTTTTTT. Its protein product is CASSLAGTGREKLFF. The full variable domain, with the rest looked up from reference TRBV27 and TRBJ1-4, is EAQVTQNPRYLITVTGKKLTVTCSQNMNHEYMSWYRQDPGLGLRQIYYSMNVEVTDKGDVPEGYKVSRKEKRNFPLILESPSPNQTSLYFCASSLAGTGREKLFFGSGTQLSVL.

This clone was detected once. The CDR3 spells CATSRESSGNEKLFF. The CDR3 DNA sequence: TGTGCCACCAGCAGAGAATCCTCGGGTAATGAAAAACTGTTTTTT. The chain joins TRBV15 to TRBJ1-4, with D uncertain. Trimming pared 0 bases from V and 4 bases from J, leaving 9 bases between. CDR1 and CDR2 from the germline V gene are LNHNV and YYDKDF (reference sequence). This CDR3 region has 15 residues.

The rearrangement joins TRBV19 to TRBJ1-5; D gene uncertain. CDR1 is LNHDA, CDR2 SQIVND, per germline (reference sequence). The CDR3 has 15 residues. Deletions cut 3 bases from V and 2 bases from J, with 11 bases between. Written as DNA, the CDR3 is TGTGCCAGTAGTATCAGTTCGGCGGGCAATCAGCCCCAGCATTTT. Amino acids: CASSISSAGNQPQHF.

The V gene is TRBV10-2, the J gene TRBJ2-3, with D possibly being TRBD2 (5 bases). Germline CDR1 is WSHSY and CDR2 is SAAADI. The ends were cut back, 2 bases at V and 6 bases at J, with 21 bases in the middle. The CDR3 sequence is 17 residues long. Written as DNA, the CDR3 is TGCGCCAGCAGTGAGATGTTAGCACCAGAGGGAGCGGATACGCAGTATTTT. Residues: CASSEMLAPEGADTQYF.

CDR3 amino acids: CASSLRSVTDRAYGYTF. CDR3 sequence (DNA): TGTGCCAGCAGCCTAAGAAGTGTCACAGACAGGGCCTATGGCTACACCTTC. V and J are TRBV9 and TRBJ1-2; 7 nucleotides align to TRBD1. The ends lost 4 bases at V and 4 bases at J; junction bases unmatched: 16. CDR3 size: 17 residues. Germline CDR1 SGDLS, CDR2 YYNGEE.

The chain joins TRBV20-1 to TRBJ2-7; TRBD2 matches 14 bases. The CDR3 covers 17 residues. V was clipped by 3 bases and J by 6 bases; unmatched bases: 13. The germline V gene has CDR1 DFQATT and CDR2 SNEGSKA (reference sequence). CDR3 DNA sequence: TGCAGTGCTAGTATCGCCGGGACTAGCGGGAGACGGCCCGAGCAGTACTTC. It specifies CSASIAGTSGRRPEQYF.